Listed here are 6 T cell receptor beta chains from one sample, sequenced in a study of T cells in Graves' hyperthyroidism and ophthalmopathy. Amplification yielded TCR beta CDR3 regions, with RNA transcripts as the source. During a first-round RT-PCR of the TCR CDR3, the HTBI primer set was used. TCRdb called the multiplex PCR reads again in MiXCR, with one record for every CDR3 protein. This table has approximately 720,000 distinct CDR3 sequences, around a sixth appearing once. Sequencing input: blood. Receptors were obtained from a woman in her forties or fifties with Graves' hyperthyroidism that later progressed to Graves' ophthalmopathy.

This clonotype was counted between two and nine times. The chain joins TRBV9 to TRBJ1-5; D gene uncertain. Germline lookup yields CDR1 SGDLS and CDR2 YYNGEE. Trimming stripped 0 bases from V and 5 bases from J, with 9 bases between. This CDR3 is 14 amino acids long. Here the CDR3 DNA reads TGTGCCAGCAGCGTAGGGGGTTTCGATCAGCCCCAGCATTTT. It encodes CASSVGGFDQPQHF.

This clonotype appeared a few times. The chain employs TRBV9 and TRBJ1-1; TRBD1 matches 8 bases. CDR1 and CDR2 from the germline V gene are SGDLS and YYNGEE. CDR3 length: 15 amino acids. The junction had 7 bases not matched to a gene; V was cut back by 4 bases and J by 2 bases. CDR3 sequence reads: CASSSGQGINTEAFF. CDR3 coding DNA: TGTGCCAGCAGCTCAGGACAGGGAATAAACACTGAAGCTTTCTTT.

CDR3 coding DNA: TGTGCCAGCAGGCCGAATAGGGACCTCTATGGCTACACCTTC. It translates to CASRPNRDLYGYTF. J is TRBJ1-2 and V is TRBV6-1, with D maybe TRBD1 (5 bases). The CDR3 contains 14 residues. Germline V gene data show CDR1 as MNHNS and CDR2 as SASEGT. V dropped 6 bases and J dropped 4 bases, with 15 bases sitting between them.

The chain carries TRBV6-1 and TRBJ2-7; TRBD2 is a possible D gene (5 bases). The CDR3 has 17 residues. Trimming removed 2 bases from V and 3 bases from J, with 20 bases in between. Germline-derived CDR1 and CDR2 are MNHNS and SASEGT. The DNA for the CDR3 is TGTGCCAGCAGTGAACCCTCGGGGTGGAAGGGTTTCTACGAGCAGTACTTC. Protein sequence: CASSEPSGWKGFYEQYF.

This clonotype has only a few counts. V usage is TRBV29-1 and J usage is TRBJ1-1; the D gene is possibly TRBD1 (6 bases). Germline CDR1 reads SQVTM; CDR2 reads ANQGSEA. The CDR3 is 13 residues long. V lost 6 bases, J lost 4 bases, and 15 bases lay in between. The CDR3 reads CSVHETGSTEAFF. In DNA form, the CDR3 reads TGCAGCGTACATGAAACAGGGTCCACTGAAGCTTTCTTT.

This clonotype was detected only once. The V gene is TRBV27, the J gene TRBJ2-2, with D possibly matching TRBD1 (6 bases). This CDR3 has 14 residues. Trimming took 5 bases from V and 3 from J, leaving 10 bases between them. Germline V CDR1 and CDR2: MNHEY, SMNVEV (reference sequence). In DNA, the CDR3 is TGTGCCAGCAGTCCCGGACAGTACACCGGGGAGCTGTTTTTT. Amino acid sequence: CASSPGQYTGELFF.